The 5 T cell receptor beta chains listed next were all sequenced from one sample in a study of human T cells and chemical hapten exposure. In TCRdb, the RACE reads were re-called with MiXCR into one record per CDR3 protein. The profile covers some 71,000 distinct CDR3 sequences, with about a tenth appearing a single time and about 6.9% taken by the ten largest. Time point of the sample: patch test 2, 6 weeks after DPC sensitization. Treatment here: therapeutic diphenylcyclopropenone sensitization with weekly scalp DPC. The starting material was whole blood, obtained in connection with sensitization to the hapten diphenylcyclopropenone (DPC). These receptors were obtained from a woman in her 50s with alopecia areata. Some clones in this sample may be carry-over from other donors' samples.

This CDR3 reads CASSYYPSDTQYF. Here the CDR3 DNA reads TGTGCCAGCAGCTATTACCCGTCAGATACGCAGTATTTT. This chain joins TRBV6-5 and TRBJ2-3; D is undetermined. Trimming removed 6 bases from V and 4 bases from J, with 11 bases in between. CDR1 MNHEY and CDR2 SVGAGI come from the germline V gene. The CDR3 totals 13 residues.

There are a few counts of this clonotype. The DNA for the CDR3 is TGCAGTGTAGGGCCGGGCTACGAGCAGTACTTC. Its protein product is CSVGPGYEQYF. The chain joins TRBV20-1 to TRBJ2-7, with D unclear. Trimming cost V 7 bases and J 3 bases, with 10 bases left between them. This CDR3 contains 11 residues. CDR1 DFQATT and CDR2 SNEGSKA come from the germline V gene (reference sequence).

This clonotype has ten or more counts. In DNA form, the CDR3 reads TGTGCCAGCAGTGCCGGGCCGGGGAGCGGTAGCCCCCAGTTCTTC. Its translation: CASSAGPGSGSPQFF. The gene calls are TRBV6-1 and TRBJ2-1; a possible D gene is TRBD2 (5 bases). Germline V gene data show CDR1 as MNHNS and CDR2 as SASEGT. The length of the CDR3 is 15 residues. With 4 bases removed from V and 13 bases from J, the gap between germline ends came to 23 bases.

This clonotype showed up many times. DNA of the CDR3: TGTGCCAGCAGTCAAAACCCGGGACAGGGAAGTGAAAAACTGTTTTTT. This codes for CASSQNPGQGSEKLFF. The rearrangement uses TRBV12-3 or TRBV12-4 and TRBJ1-4, with 9 bases aligning to TRBD1. V dropped 5 bases and J dropped 7; count of bases not matched to a gene: 11. The CDR3 contains 16 residues.

This clonotype was picked up a small number of times. The V and J genes are TRBV19 and TRBJ1-1; weak D call: TRBD1 (5 bases). The CDR3 runs 14 residues. V was clipped by 6 bases and J by 0 bases, with 11 bases between them. CDR1 and CDR2 from the germline V gene are LNHDA and SQIVND (reference sequence). The CDR3 is CASSIGTVNTEAFF. DNA of the CDR3: TGTGCCAGTAGCATCGGGACGGTGAACACTGAAGCTTTCTTT. Full variable domain (rest looked up from reference TRBV19 and TRBJ1-1): DGGITQSPKYLFRKEGQNVTLSCEQNLNHDAMYWYRQDPGQGLRLIYYSQIVNDFQKGDIAEGYSVSREKKESFPLTVTSAQKNPTAFYLCASSIGTVNTEAFFGQGTRLTVV.